This T cell receptor beta chain came from a study of T cells in Graves' hyperthyroidism and ophthalmopathy. Study-level points and caveats: In blood, most of the thyroid clonotypes expanded above 0.001 were also present.

This clonotype has at least ten counts. Its antigen is undetermined. TCR beta CDR3 sequences were amplified from RNA transcripts. The primer set for the first-round RT-PCR of the TCR CDR3 was HTBI. From the multiplex PCR reads, TCRdb called clonotypes with MiXCR, one entry per CDR3 protein. The sample includes about 360,000 distinct CDR3 sequences, about 13% seen only once; the top ten take around a tenth. This TCR was recovered from a young woman with Graves' hyperthyroidism. Sequencing was done on a sample of blood.

The DNA of the CDR3 is TGTGCCAGCAGTTTAGGGACTACCCCAATATCGACAGATACGCAGTATTTT. Its protein is CASSLGTTPISTDTQYF. The rearrangement uses TRBV28 and TRBJ2-3; TRBD2 matches at 7 bases. CDR3 size: 17 residues. Trimming cost V 2 bases and J 3 bases; bases outside gene matches: 11. Germline CDR1 MDHEN, CDR2 SYDVKM.